This T cell receptor beta chain came from a study of blood T cells in healthy people across ages. The V and J ends lost 6 bases and 4 bases respectively, with 17 bases between them. The CDR3 length is 15 residues. Then a second PCR, running about 6 to 12 cycles, was carried out with a sample-barcoded 5' primer and a J-beta primer mix. MiXCR, run by TCRdb on the 5' RACE reads, gives a single entry per CDR3 protein. The table has hundreds of thousands of distinct CDR3 sequences, around 36% seen once. This clonotype was found a few times. Sequenced sample: blood. The TCR comes from a man between 18 and 35 years old in good health. The chain joins TRBV12-3 or TRBV12-4 to TRBJ2-3, with a weak D call TRBD1 (5 bases). The chain's CDR3 is CASSRDSVSADTQYF. The DNA of the CDR3 is TGTGCCAGCAGCCGTGACAGCGTAAGCGCAGATACGCAGTATTTT.